The 27 T cell receptor beta chains below were found in one sample sequenced in a study of T cell responses to AZD1222 COVID-19 vaccine. Here immunoSEQ multiplex PCR was the method, and the copy in TCRdb shows in-frame clones only, minus some. The table shows around 90,000 clones, with roughly 88% occurring only once. The source was peripheral blood, collected on day 0 of AZD1222 vaccination. All receptors derive from an adult in good health.

The chain joins TRBV7-2 to TRBJ2-1; D remains ambiguous. Germline V lookup: CDR1 SGHTA, CDR2 FQGNSA. This CDR3 contains 15 residues. Trimming pared 2 bases from V and 0 bases from J, leaving 8 bases between. For the CDR3, the DNA is TGTGCCAGCAGCTTAAAGGCAGACTCCTACAATGAGCAGTTCTTC. This sequence encodes CASSLKADSYNEQFF.

This CDR3 reads CASSIYRDKNSPLHF. Written as DNA, the CDR3 is TGTGCCAGTAGTATCTACCGGGACAAAAATTCACCCCTCCACTTT. The chain combines TRBV19 with TRBJ1-6, with a tentative D call TRBD1 (6 bases). Germline V lookup: CDR1 LNHDA, CDR2 SQIVND (reference sequence). V lost 3 bases to trimming and J lost 7 bases, with 13 bases between them. This CDR3 has 15 amino acids.

V is TRBV5-1 and J is TRBJ1-2, with TRBD1 identical over 8 bases. Germline CDR1 and CDR2: SGHRS and YFSETQ. CDR3 length: 15 residues. The trim removed 4 bases at V and 2 bases at J, leaving 7 bases unmatched. The CDR3 protein is CASSLGTGENYGYTF. CDR3 DNA sequence: TGCGCCAGCAGCCTCGGGACAGGAGAAAACTATGGCTACACCTTC.

The genes are TRBV28 and TRBJ2-5, with 7 nucleotides matching TRBD1. J lost 4 bases, V lost 2 bases, and 4 bases had no gene match. The CDR3 loop spans 14 amino acids. Looked up from germline, CDR1 is MDHEN and CDR2 is SYDVKM. This CDR3 is CASSLTGTVETQYF. CDR3 DNA: TGTGCCAGCAGTTTAACTGGGACAGTAGAGACCCAGTACTTC. The entire variable domain, with the rest obtained from reference TRBV28 and TRBJ2-5, is as follows: DVKVTQSSRYLVKRTGEKVFLECVQDMDHENMFWYRQDPGLGLRLIYFSYDVKMKEKGDIPEGYSVSREKKERFSLILESASTNQTSMYLCASSLTGTVETQYFGPGTRLLVL.

The rearrangement links TRBV30 to TRBJ1-1, with TRBD1 as a possible D gene (5 bases). CDR1 is GTSNPN, CDR2 SVGIG, per germline (reference sequence). This CDR3 comprises 12 residues. V dropped 5 bases and J dropped 8 bases, with 15 bases sitting between them. CDR3 loop: CAWGTSGSEAFF. CDR3 DNA: TGTGCCTGGGGAACTTCAGGGTCCGAAGCTTTCTTT.

The table lists this clone with a few counts. V gene TRBV15 combines with J gene TRBJ2-7; tentative D call: TRBD2 (7 bases). Trimming removed 4 bases at V and 5 bases at J, with 24 bases between. Per the germline V gene, CDR1 is LNHNV and CDR2 is YYDKDF (reference sequence). The CDR3 loop spans 17 amino acids. This CDR3 reads CATSNGGISGARHEQYF. CDR3 bases: TGTGCCACCAGCAACGGGGGGATCTCAGGGGCCCGCCACGAGCAGTACTTC.

The chain combines TRBV5-1 with TRBJ1-6; 8 bases are a match to TRBD1. Germline V lookup: CDR1 SGHRS, CDR2 YFSETQ. This CDR3 contains 18 residues. The V gene end was trimmed by 1 base and the J gene end by 6 bases; junction bases not matched to a gene: 12. CDR3 bases: TGCGCCAGCAGCTTGCGTCCCCCAGGGGGCGGCTTTAATTCACCCCTCCACTTT. It specifies CASSLRPPGGGFNSPLHF.

This clone was seen just once. The chain uses TRBV28 and TRBJ1-4, with D maybe TRBD1 (5 bases). Between the trimmed V and J ends, which lost 6 bases and 6 bases, there was a span of 14 bases. CDR3 length: 14 amino acids. Germline CDR1 reads MDHEN; CDR2 reads SYDVKM. The CDR3 loop reads CASSSGTVDEKLFF. The CDR3 region has the DNA TGTGCCAGCAGCTCCGGGACTGTAGATGAAAAACTGTTTTTT.

The chain is built from TRBV9 and TRBJ2-1; 8 bases are shared with TRBD2. Trimming removed 4 bases from V and 8 bases from J; junction bases left unmatched: 5. The CDR3 extends over 13 amino acids. Germline-derived CDR1 and CDR2 are SGDLS and YYNGEE. The chain's CDR3 is CASSPGGAHEQFF. The CDR3 DNA follows: TGTGCCAGCAGCCCCGGGGGGGCCCATGAGCAGTTCTTC.

This rearrangement joins TRBV20-1 to TRBJ2-6; 13 bases match TRBD2. V was clipped by 3 bases and J by 1 base; unmatched bases: 9. Looked up from germline, CDR1 is DFQATT and CDR2 is SNEGSKA (reference sequence). The CDR3 runs to 19 residues. The CDR3 sequence: CSASPGLAGSPSGANVLTF. The CDR3, as DNA: TGCAGTGCTAGTCCGGGACTAGCGGGGTCACCTTCTGGGGCCAACGTCCTGACTTTC.

This clone was recorded once. This rearrangement joins TRBV5-8 to TRBJ1-4; possibly TRBD1 for D (6 bases). Germline lookup yields CDR1 SGHTS and CDR2 YDEGEE. V gave up 4 bases and J gave up 0 bases, with 13 bases separating them. The CDR3 is 16 residues long. CDR3 nucleotide sequence: TGTGCCAGCAGCATGGGGGGGGCCGCAACTAATGAAAAACTGTTTTTT. Translation: CASSMGGAATNEKLFF.

V and J are TRBV29-1 and TRBJ2-6, with D unresolved. From germline, CDR1 is SQVTM and CDR2 ANQGSEA. The length of the CDR3 is 12 residues. The V end was cut by 4 bases, the J end by 4 bases, with 5 bases between. CDR3: CSVALGANVLTF. DNA for the CDR3: TGCAGCGTTGCTCTCGGGGCCAACGTCCTGACTTTC.

The gene calls are TRBV3-1 (or the pseudogene TRBV3-2) and TRBJ1-3; D is undetermined. The V end lost 2 bases, the J end lost 7 bases, and 6 bases lay between the germline ends. The CDR3 contains 12 residues. Germline V lookup: CDR1 LGHDT, CDR2 YNNKEL (reference sequence). CDR3 protein: CASSQNRNTIYF. The CDR3, as DNA: TGTGCCAGCAGCCAAAATAGGAACACCATATATTTT.

With respect to this clone: Different DNA sequences within this sample yield the same CDR3. The chain carries TRBV27 and TRBJ1-2; 8 bases fit TRBD1. CDR3 length: 14 amino acids. Germline lookup yields CDR1 MNHEY and CDR2 SMNVEV (reference sequence). The junction had 2 bases not matched to a gene; V was cut back by 2 bases and J by 3 bases. CDR3 region: CASSLQGADYGYTF. The CDR3 coding sequence is TGTGCCAGCAGTTTACAGGGGGCTGACTATGGCTACACCTTC.

The rearrangement uses TRBV3-1 (or the pseudogene TRBV3-2) and TRBJ1-1; the D gene is possibly TRBD1 (5 bases). Germline V CDR1 and CDR2: LGHDT, YNNKEL (reference sequence). The CDR3 spans 16 residues. V was cut by 4 bases and J by 4 bases, with 19 bases left in between. As DNA, the CDR3 is TGTGCCAGCAGCCCTAGTGCAGGGCTAGTGACCACTGAAGCTTTCTTT. Protein sequence: CASSPSAGLVTTEAFF.

This chain connects TRBV6-2 or TRBV6-3 to TRBJ1-5, with 7 bases matching TRBD1. CDR3 length: 20 amino acids. V shed 6 bases, J shed 2 bases, and the junction held 22 bases outside the gene matches. Germline CDR1 reads MNHEY; CDR2 reads SVGEGT. CDR3 protein: CASSNSPRQGTRGGNQPQHF. The CDR3 DNA sequence: TGTGCCAGCAGCAATTCCCCAAGACAGGGAACGAGAGGGGGCAATCAGCCCCAGCATTTT.

The V call is TRBV6-5, the J call TRBJ1-5; D is perhaps TRBD1 (5 bases). V shed 10 bases and J shed 4 bases, with 17 bases lying between them. The length of the CDR3 is 14 residues. CDR1 is MNHEY, CDR2 SVGAGI, per germline. The DNA for the CDR3 is TGTGCCATCGCCTCGGGACGGTCAAATCAGCCCCAGCATTTT. This translates into CAIASGRSNQPQHF.

In its sample, this clone was seen once. The rearrangement joins TRBV5-4 to TRBJ2-3, with 7 bases aligning to TRBD2. There are 16 residues in the CDR3. CDR1 and CDR2 from the germline V gene are SGHNT and YYREEE (reference sequence). V lost 6 bases to trimming and J lost 2 bases; unmatched junction nucleotides: 12. The CDR3, as DNA: TGTGCCAGCATCCTATCTCCGGGGGGAGACACAGATACGCAGTATTTT. It specifies CASILSPGGDTDTQYF.

The rearrangement joins TRBV7-8 to TRBJ2-7; TRBD1 matches 8 bases. CDR3 length: 15 amino acids. Germline-derived CDR1 and CDR2 are SGHVS and FQNEAQ. Germline trimming cut 4 bases from V and 2 bases from J; bases unmatched to any gene: 7. In DNA, the CDR3 is TGTGCCAGCAGCTACCCGACAGGGGCGGCCTACGAGCAGTACTTC. It translates to CASSYPTGAAYEQYF.

V gene TRBV7-2 combines with J gene TRBJ2-7; no definite D call. In germline, CDR1 is SGHTA, CDR2 FQGNSA. Trimming removed 1 base from V and 6 bases from J, with 7 bases in between. The CDR3 length is 12 residues. This CDR3 reads CASSLVSVEQYF. CDR3 coding DNA: TGTGCCAGCAGCTTAGTTTCGGTCGAGCAGTACTTC.

This chain connects TRBV4-1 to TRBJ1-3; D is possibly TRBD1 (6 bases). The CDR3 covers 15 residues. Germline V gene data show CDR1 as MGHRA and CDR2 as YSYEKL. V lost 0 bases, J lost 8 bases, and 14 bases lay in between. Written as DNA, the CDR3 is TGCGCCAGCAGCCAAGAGGAGGCAGGGGTTCACACCATATATTTT. Translated, it gives CASSQEEAGVHTIYF.

Only one count was recorded for this clone. CDR3 sequence: CASSRKRRDRGREQYF. The CDR3 region has the DNA TGTGCCAGCAGCAGAAAACGCCGGGACAGGGGCCGCGAGCAGTACTTC. The V call is TRBV21-1, the J call TRBJ2-7; the table's D call TRBD1 went unverified against the DNA. TRBV21-1 is assigned pseudogene status. CDR3 length equals 16 residues.

This clone was recorded only once. The V and J genes are TRBV5-1 and TRBJ2-1; D unresolved. The germline CDR1 and CDR2 sequences are SGHRS and YFSETQ. V was cut by 0 bases and J by 5 bases, with 9 bases left in between. This CDR3 comprises 14 residues. DNA for the CDR3: TGCGCCAGCAGCTTGGTACAGACCGACAATGAGCAGTTCTTC. It translates to CASSLVQTDNEQFF. Looking up the rest from reference TRBV5-1 and TRBJ2-1 gives the full variable domain: KAGVTQTPRYLIKTRGQQVTLSCSPISGHRSVSWYQQTPGQGLQFLFEYFSETQRNKGNFPGRFSGRQFSNSRSEMNVSTLELGDSALYLCASSLVQTDNEQFFGPGTRLTVL.

This clone is a singleton in its sample. The gene calls are TRBV5-5 and TRBJ2-2, with D possibly being TRBD1 or TRBD2 (6 bases each). This CDR3 region has 17 residues. CDR1 is SGHKS, CDR2 YYEKEE, per germline (reference sequence). V lost 3 bases and J 0 bases, leaving 15 bases between the germline ends. CDR3 sequence: CASSSPVGGPNTGELFF. Written as DNA, the CDR3 is TGTGCCAGCAGCTCCCCCGTCGGGGGCCCGAACACCGGGGAGCTGTTTTTT. The variable domain in full, completed from reference TRBV5-5 and TRBJ2-2, reads DAGVTQSPTHLIKTRGQQVTLRCSPISGHKSVSWYQQVLGQGPQFIFQYYEKEERGRGNFPDRFSARQFPNYSSELNVNALLLGDSALYLCASSSPVGGPNTGELFFGEGSRLTVL.

The J gene is TRBJ2-7, the V gene TRBV5-1; 8 bases are a match to TRBD1. The CDR3 length is 15 residues. The junction had 8 bases not matched to a gene; V was cut back by 2 bases and J by 4 bases. Germline V lookup: CDR1 SGHRS, CDR2 YFSETQ. CDR3 sequence (DNA): TGCGCCAGCAGCTTAAATTCAGGGGGCCAATACGAGCAGTACTTC. Translated: CASSLNSGGQYEQYF. Together with reference TRBV5-1 and TRBJ2-7, the CDR3 gives the full variable domain: KAGVTQTPRYLIKTRGQQVTLSCSPISGHRSVSWYQQTPGQGLQFLFEYFSETQRNKGNFPGRFSGRQFSNSRSEMNVSTLELGDSALYLCASSLNSGGQYEQYFGPGTRLTVT.

This chain links TRBV12-3 or TRBV12-4 with TRBJ1-1; D not certain. This CDR3 spans 13 amino acids. Trimming took off 2 bases at V and 2 bases at J, with 6 bases between the two ends. DNA for the CDR3: TGTGCCAGCAGTTTATATGCAAACACTGAAGCTTTCTTT. This translates into CASSLYANTEAFF.

The gene calls are TRBV7-2 and TRBJ1-1, with D uncertain. The CDR3 totals 13 residues. V shed 5 bases and J shed 1 base, with 8 bases lying between them. Germline CDR1 reads SGHTA; CDR2 reads FQGNSA. In nucleotides, the CDR3 is TGTGCCAGCAGCAATTTTTGGAACACTGAAGCTTTCTTT. Its translation: CASSNFWNTEAFF.